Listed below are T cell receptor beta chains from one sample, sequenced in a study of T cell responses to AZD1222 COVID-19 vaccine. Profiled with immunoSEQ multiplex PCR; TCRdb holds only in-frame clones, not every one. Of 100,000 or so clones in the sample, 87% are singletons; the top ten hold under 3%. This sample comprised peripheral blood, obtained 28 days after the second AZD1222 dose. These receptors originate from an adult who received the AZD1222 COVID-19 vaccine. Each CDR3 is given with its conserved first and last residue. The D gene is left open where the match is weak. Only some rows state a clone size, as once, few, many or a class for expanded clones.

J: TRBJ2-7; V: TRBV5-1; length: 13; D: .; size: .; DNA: TGCGCCAGCAGCCCCAGTGTCTTATACGAGCAGTACTTC; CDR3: CASSPSVLYEQYF
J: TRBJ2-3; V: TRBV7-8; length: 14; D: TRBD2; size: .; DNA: TGTGCCAGCAGCTTTAACGGGAGGCCAGATACGCAGTATTTT; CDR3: CASSFNGRPDTQYF
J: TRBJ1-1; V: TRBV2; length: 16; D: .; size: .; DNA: TGTGCCAGCAGTGATTTCCAGGACAGAAGATGGACTGAAGCTTTCTTT; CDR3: CASSDFQDRRWTEAFF
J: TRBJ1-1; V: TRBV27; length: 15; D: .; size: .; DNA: TGTGCCAGCAGTTTAAGGTATAGGGTGAACACTGAAGCTTTCTTT; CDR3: CASSLRYRVNTEAFF
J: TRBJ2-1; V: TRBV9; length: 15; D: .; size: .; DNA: TGTGCCAGCAGCCTCCAAGGACGAGCCTACAATGAGCAGTTCTTC; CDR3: CASSLQGRAYNEQFF
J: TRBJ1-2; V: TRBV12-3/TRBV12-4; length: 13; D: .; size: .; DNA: TGTGCCAGCAGTCCGGACGTTAACTATGGCTACACCTTC; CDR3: CASSPDVNYGYTF
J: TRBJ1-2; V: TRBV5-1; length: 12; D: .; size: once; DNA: TGCGCCAGCAGCTTGGCGGGGGAAGGCTACACCTTC; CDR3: CASSLAGEGYTF
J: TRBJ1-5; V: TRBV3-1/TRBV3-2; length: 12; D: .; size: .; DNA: TGTGCCAGCAGCACTAGTGGGCAGCCCCAGCATTTT; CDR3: CASSTSGQPQHF
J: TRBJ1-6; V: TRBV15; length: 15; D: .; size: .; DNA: TGTGCCACCAGCAGAGATCGGGGGTCTAATTCACCCCTCCACTTT; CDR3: CATSRDRGSNSPLHF
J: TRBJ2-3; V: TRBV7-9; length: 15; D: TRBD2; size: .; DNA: TGTGCCAGCAGCTTGGGACTAGCAAACACAGATACGCAGTATTTT; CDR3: CASSLGLANTDTQYF
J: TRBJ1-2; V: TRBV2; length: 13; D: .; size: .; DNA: TGTGCCAGCAGACAGGGCTCGGCCTATGGCTACACCTTC; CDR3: CASRQGSAYGYTF
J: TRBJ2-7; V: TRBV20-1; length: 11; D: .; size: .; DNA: TGCAGTGCTAGGACTTCAAGCGAGCAGTACTTC; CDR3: CSARTSSEQYF
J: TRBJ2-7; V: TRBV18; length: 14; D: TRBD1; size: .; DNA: TGTGCCAGCTCATCCCGACAGGGTCCCTACGAGCAGTACTTC; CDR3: CASSSRQGPYEQYF
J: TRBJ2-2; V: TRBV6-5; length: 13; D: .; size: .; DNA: TGTGCCAGCAGTACAGTGAACACCGGGGAGCTGTTTTTT; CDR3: CASSTVNTGELFF
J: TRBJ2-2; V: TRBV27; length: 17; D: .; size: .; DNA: TGTGCCAGCAGTTTAACCGTGAATGCGGGGTACACCGGGGAGCTGTTTTTT; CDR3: CASSLTVNAGYTGELFF
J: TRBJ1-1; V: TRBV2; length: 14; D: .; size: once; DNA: TGTGCCAGCAGGGCCGCGGGGGGGGCTGGTGAAGCTTTCTTT; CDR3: CASRAAGGAGEAFF
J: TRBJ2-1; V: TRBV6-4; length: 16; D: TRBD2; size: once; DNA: TGTGCCAGCAGTGAAGGGTCTAGCGGGAGGGCCGCTGAGCAGTTCTTC; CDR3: CASSEGSSGRAAEQFF
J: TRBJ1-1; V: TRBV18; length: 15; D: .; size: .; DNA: TGTGCCAGCTCACGGGGCCCCGCTGGGAACACTGAAGCTTTCTTT; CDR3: CASSRGPAGNTEAFF
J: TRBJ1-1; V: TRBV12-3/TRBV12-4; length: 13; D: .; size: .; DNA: TGTGCCAGCAGTTTAGGGCACAGCTCGGGAGCTTTCTTT; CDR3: CASSLGHSSGAFF
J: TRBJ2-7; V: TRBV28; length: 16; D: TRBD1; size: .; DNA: TGTGCCAGCAGTCTACCAATCGGGACAGGTACCTACGAGCAGTACTTC; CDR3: CASSLPIGTGTYEQYF
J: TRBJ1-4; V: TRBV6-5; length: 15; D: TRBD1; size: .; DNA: TGTGCCAGCAGTTACCGGACAGGGCGTAATGAAAAACTGTTTTTT; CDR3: CASSYRTGRNEKLFF
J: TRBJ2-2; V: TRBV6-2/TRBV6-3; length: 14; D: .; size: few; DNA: TGTGCCAGCAGTAGGTCAGCAGACACCGGGGAGCTGTTTTTT; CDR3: CASSRSADTGELFF